A selection of T cell receptor beta chains follows, all from one sample in a study of radiotherapy plus CTLA-4 blockade in lung cancer. Here immunoSEQ multiplex PCR was the method, and the copy in TCRdb shows in-frame clones only, minus some. The profile shows around 80,000 clones, approximately 73% of them singletons. Material: peripheral blood, obtained from a patient treated with radiotherapy plus ipilimumab. The source is a human donor with non-small cell lung cancer whose response to radiotherapy plus ipilimumab could not be evaluated. The CDR3 runs from the conserved cysteine through the conserved F or W. The D gene is left open where the match is weak. Expanded clones get a size class; other rows say once, few or many, or leave the size out.

v_gene	d_gene	j_gene	abundance	CDR3aa	CDR3nt
TRBV2	.	TRBJ1-5	once	CASTSGTSKVPQHF	TGTGCCAGCACCTCCGGGACATCGAAGGTTCCCCAGCATTTT
TRBV28	.	TRBJ1-2	few	CASSSLRGPLGGYTF	TGTGCCAGCAGTTCCCTCCGGGGCCCTCTGGGGGGGTACACCTTC
TRBV7-8	TRBD1	TRBJ1-4	.	CASTVRGGLGEKLFF	TGTGCCAGCACCGTACGAGGGGGCCTCGGTGAAAAACTGTTTTTT
TRBV4-3	.	TRBJ2-7	.	CASSQEGGLTYSYEQYF	TGCGCCAGCAGCCAAGAGGGGGGACTGACCTACTCCTACGAGCAGTACTTC
TRBV18	.	TRBJ2-3	.	CASSPTQGTDTQYF	TGTGCCAGCTCACCCACCCAGGGTACAGATACGCAGTATTTT
TRBV19	.	TRBJ2-3	few	CASSEVTDTQYF	TGTGCCAGTAGCGAGGTCACAGATACGCAGTATTTT
TRBV19	.	TRBJ1-2	.	CASSVGSAGAHYGYTF	TGTGCCAGTAGTGTGGGCAGTGCAGGGGCCCACTATGGCTACACCTTC
TRBV10-3	TRBD1	TRBJ2-7	once	CAIRGPGTDSHYEQYF	TGTGCCATCAGGGGACCCGGGACAGATTCCCACTACGAGCAGTACTTC
TRBV9	TRBD2	TRBJ2-5	once	CASSVPGGVETQYF	TGTGCCAGCAGCGTACCGGGAGGGGTGGAGACCCAGTACTTC
TRBV6-6	.	TRBJ1-4	.	CASRKGMADEKLFF	TGTGCCAGCAGAAAGGGGATGGCTGATGAAAAACTGTTTTTT
TRBV30	TRBD1	TRBJ1-5	.	CAWSVGTGRLQRNQPQHF	TGTGCCTGGAGTGTGGGGACAGGGAGGTTACAGCGCAATCAGCCCCAGCATTTT
TRBV18	TRBD1	TRBJ1-4	few	CASSPPGQGGEKLFF	TGTGCCAGCTCACCTCCGGGACAGGGAGGCGAAAAACTGTTTTTT
TRBV5-1	.	TRBJ1-1	.	CASSLGGANTEAFF	TGCGCCAGCAGCTTGGGCGGGGCGAACACTGAAGCTTTCTTT
TRBV9	.	TRBJ1-3	.	CASSAASQGLSGNTIYF	TGTGCCAGCAGCGCCGCCTCCCAGGGTCTCTCTGGAAACACCATATATTTT
TRBV7-3	.	TRBJ2-3	once	CASRGAPNTDTQYF	TGTGCCAGCAGGGGCGCCCCAAACACAGATACGCAGTATTTT
TRBV14	TRBD1	TRBJ2-1	many	CASSQDKGTDTYNEQFF	TGTGCCAGCAGCCAAGATAAGGGGACAGATACCTACAATGAGCAGTTCTTC
TRBV9	.	TRBJ2-1	.	CASSVGTRGGPNEQFF	TGTGCCAGCAGCGTAGGGACGAGGGGGGGCCCCAATGAGCAGTTCTTC
TRBV5-1	TRBD1	TRBJ1-2	.	CASSPGQYLLDYGYTF	TGCGCCAGCAGCCCGGGACAGTATCTCCTTGACTATGGCTACACCTTC
TRBV5-8	.	TRBJ1-6	.	CASSRTEADSPLHF	TGTGCCAGCAGCAGGACTGAAGCGGATTCACCCCTCCACTTT
TRBV5-1	.	TRBJ2-1	.	CASSLGRVVYGGEQFF	TGCGCCAGCAGCTTGGGGAGGGTCGTGTACGGGGGTGAGCAGTTCTTC
TRBV18	TRBD1	TRBJ1-1	.	CASSTRSRGLGDTEAFF	TGTGCCAGCTCTACCCGAAGCAGGGGGCTGGGAGACACTGAAGCTTTCTTT
TRBV5-4	TRBD2	TRBJ2-7	.	CASSQRLAASYEQYF	TGTGCCAGCAGTCAACGACTAGCGGCGTCCTACGAGCAGTACTTC
TRBV5-4	.	TRBJ1-1	.	CASSTTRGGTEAFF	TGTGCCAGCAGCACCACGCGGGGAGGGACTGAAGCTTTCTTT
TRBV29-1	TRBD1	TRBJ1-2	.	CSVELGQGAYGYTF	TGCAGCGTTGAACTCGGACAGGGGGCCTATGGCTACACCTTC
TRBV7-8	TRBD2	TRBJ2-2	.	CASSLGEAGFTGELFF	TGTGCCAGCAGCCTTGGTGAAGCGGGGTTCACCGGGGAGCTGTTTTTT
TRBV7-6	.	TRBJ2-7	.	CASSPLQGRSYEQYF	TGTGCCAGCAGCCCCTTGCAGGGGCGCTCCTACGAGCAGTACTTC
TRBV5-1	.	TRBJ2-2	.	CASSPGQTGELFF	TGCGCCAGCAGCCCCGGACAAACCGGGGAGCTGTTTTTT
TRBV19	TRBD1	TRBJ1-3	.	CASIKRDRRGSGNTIYF	TGTGCCAGCATTAAGAGGGACAGGCGCGGCTCTGGAAACACCATATATTTT
TRBV10-2	.	TRBJ1-1	once	CASRHLRGDGLLAGAPSAFF	TGCGCCAGCAGACATCTACGGGGGGACGGCCTTCTGGCAGGTGCCCCCTCAGCTTTCTTT
TRBV2	.	TRBJ2-7	.	CASSPQAWEQYF	TGTGCCAGCAGCCCACAGGCTTGGGAGCAGTACTTC
TRBV18	TRBD1	TRBJ2-5	.	CASSRKGADDETQYF	TGTGCCAGCTCACGTAAGGGGGCGGATGATGAGACCCAGTACTTC
TRBV4-3	.	TRBJ1-2	.	CASSQDPGGWNYGYTF	TGCGCCAGCAGCCAAGATCCGGGGGGCTGGAACTATGGCTACACCTTC
TRBV30	.	TRBJ1-4	.	CAWSGAKDEKLFF	TGTGCCTGGAGTGGGGCCAAGGATGAAAAACTGTTTTTT
TRBV14	.	TRBJ2-3	.	CASSQRFRQVTDTQYF	TGTGCCAGCAGCCAACGATTTAGGCAGGTGACAGATACGCAGTATTTT
TRBV11-3	.	TRBJ2-7	.	CASSLVDRPAYEQYF	TGTGCCAGCAGCTTAGTAGACAGGCCGGCCTACGAGCAGTACTTC
TRBV7-7	TRBD2	TRBJ2-5	.	CASSHRLAGVETQYF	TGTGCCAGCAGCCACAGACTAGCGGGAGTTGAGACCCAGTACTTC
TRBV28	.	TRBJ1-6	.	CASGGNSPLHF	TGTGCCAGCGGCGGTAATTCACCCCTCCACTTT
TRBV4-2	.	TRBJ1-2	.	CASSQVGAGQEGYTF	TGTGCCAGCAGCCAAGTCGGAGCGGGGCAGGAGGGCTACACCTTC
TRBV4-3	.	TRBJ2-1	.	CASSQGYQGLGEQFF	TGCGCCAGCAGCCAAGGCTATCAGGGGCTGGGTGAGCAGTTCTTC
TRBV6-1	.	TRBJ1-1	.	CASTTRGGNTEAFF	TGTGCCAGCACCACTCGGGGGGGAAACACTGAAGCTTTCTTT
TRBV11-2	TRBD1	TRBJ1-2	.	CASSLVGQGAYGYTF	TGTGCCAGCAGCTTAGTGGGCCAGGGGGCCTATGGCTACACCTTC
TRBV2	.	TRBJ1-1	few	CASLDAKLTEAFF	TGTGCCAGCTTAGATGCCAAATTAACTGAAGCTTTCTTT
TRBV7-9	TRBD2	TRBJ2-1	few	CASSFSSGRAHSYNEQFF	TGTGCCAGCAGCTTTTCTAGCGGGAGGGCCCACTCCTACAATGAGCAGTTCTTC
TRBV7-9	TRBD1	TRBJ1-2	.	CASSPLPTGPNYGYTF	TGTGCCAGCAGCCCGTTACCGACAGGGCCCAACTATGGCTACACCTTC
TRBV5-4	.	TRBJ1-1	few	CASSRQRNTEAFF	TGTGCCAGCAGTAGACAGCGGAACACTGAAGCTTTCTTT
TRBV2	TRBD2	TRBJ2-7	once	CASSKLAGAYEQYF	TGTGCCAGCAGTAAGCTAGCGGGAGCTTACGAGCAGTACTTC